Described below is a single T cell receptor beta chain sequence and its context. The data are from a study of blood T cell repertoires in COVID-19. With 0 bases removed from V and 7 bases from J, the gap between germline ends came to 9 bases. The germline V gene has CDR1 LGHDT and CDR2 YNNKEL (reference sequence). This CDR3 is 14 amino acids long. Cohorts were based on clinical histories the participants reported. Using immunoSEQ multiplex PCR, the repertoire was profiled, and TCRdb retains in-frame clones only, with some absent. The table shows about 150,000 clones, with roughly nine tenths occurring only once.

The sample comprised PBMCs or T cells enriched from blood (not recorded which). This chain connects TRBV3-1 (or the pseudogene TRBV3-2) to TRBJ2-2; possibly TRBD2 for D (6 bases). The clonotype comes from a woman aged 40 to 50 who had been exposed to COVID-19. This CDR3 reads CASSQDSRGGELFF. Here the CDR3 DNA reads TGTGCCAGCAGCCAAGATTCGCGGGGCGGGGAGCTGTTTTTT.